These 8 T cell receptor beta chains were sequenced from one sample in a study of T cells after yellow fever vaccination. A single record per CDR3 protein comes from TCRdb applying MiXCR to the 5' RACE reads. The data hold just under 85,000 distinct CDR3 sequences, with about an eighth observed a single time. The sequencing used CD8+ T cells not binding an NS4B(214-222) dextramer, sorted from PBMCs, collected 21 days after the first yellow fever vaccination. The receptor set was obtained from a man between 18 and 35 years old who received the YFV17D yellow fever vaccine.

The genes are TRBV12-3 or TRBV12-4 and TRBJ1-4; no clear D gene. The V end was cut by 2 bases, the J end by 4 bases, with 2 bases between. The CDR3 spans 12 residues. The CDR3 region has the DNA TGTGCCAGCAGTTTAAATAATGAAAAACTGTTTTTT. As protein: CASSLNNEKLFF.

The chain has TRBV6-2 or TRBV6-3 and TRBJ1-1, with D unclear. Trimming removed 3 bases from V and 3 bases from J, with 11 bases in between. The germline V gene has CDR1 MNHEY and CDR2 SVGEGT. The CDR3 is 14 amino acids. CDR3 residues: CASSYWNDDTEAFF. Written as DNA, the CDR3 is TGTGCCAGCAGTTATTGGAATGACGACACTGAAGCTTTCTTT.

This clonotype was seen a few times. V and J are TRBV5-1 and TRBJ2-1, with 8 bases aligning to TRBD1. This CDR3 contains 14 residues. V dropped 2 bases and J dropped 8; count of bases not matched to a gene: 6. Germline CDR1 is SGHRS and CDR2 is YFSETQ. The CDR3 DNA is TGCGCCAGCAGCTTTGGACAGGGAATGGATGAGCAGTTCTTC. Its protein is CASSFGQGMDEQFF.

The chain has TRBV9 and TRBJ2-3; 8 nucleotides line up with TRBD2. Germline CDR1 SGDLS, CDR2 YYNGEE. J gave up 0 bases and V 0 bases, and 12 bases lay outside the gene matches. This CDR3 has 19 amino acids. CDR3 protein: CASSVAFSGDRTSTDTQYF. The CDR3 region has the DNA TGTGCCAGCAGCGTAGCTTTTAGCGGGGATAGGACTAGCACAGATACGCAGTATTTT.

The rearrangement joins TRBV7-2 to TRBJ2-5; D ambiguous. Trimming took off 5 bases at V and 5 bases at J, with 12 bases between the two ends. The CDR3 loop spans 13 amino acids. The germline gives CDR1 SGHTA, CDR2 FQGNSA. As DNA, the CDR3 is TGTGCCAGCAGCCCCACCCCCCCGGAGACCCAGTACTTC. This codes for CASSPTPPETQYF.

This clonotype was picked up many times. The DNA for the CDR3 is TGCAGCGTGGAATACCGGGACTACGAAGCTAATACGCAGTATTTT. This sequence encodes CSVEYRDYEANTQYF. The J gene is TRBJ2-3, the V gene TRBV29-1; 7 positions agree with TRBD2. V lost 6 bases, J lost 7 bases, and 16 bases stayed unmatched. This CDR3 region has 15 residues. Germline CDR1 is SQVTM and CDR2 is ANQGSEA.

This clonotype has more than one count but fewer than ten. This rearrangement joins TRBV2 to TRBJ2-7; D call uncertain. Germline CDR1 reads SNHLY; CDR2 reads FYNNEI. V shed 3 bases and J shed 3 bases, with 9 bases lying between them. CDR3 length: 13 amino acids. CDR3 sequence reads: CASSEIPVYEQYV. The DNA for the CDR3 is TGTGCCAGCAGTGAGATCCCTGTCTACGAGCAGTACGTC.

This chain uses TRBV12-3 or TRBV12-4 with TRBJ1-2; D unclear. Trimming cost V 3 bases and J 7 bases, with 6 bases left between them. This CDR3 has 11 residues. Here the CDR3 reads CASSLGSGYTF. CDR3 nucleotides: TGTGCCAGCAGTTTGGGGAGTGGCTACACCTTC.